This T cell receptor beta chain was sequenced during a study of technical replicates of blood from a handful of donors listed by TCRdb under 2017. Note on this clone: What this receptor recognizes is not known. Per-base quality was not reported, and no clone a single base away is much larger than it.

Library preparation used the immunoSEQ multiplex PCR assay. Imported from immuneACCESS, the table was reduced by TCRdb to in-frame sequences with V and J called. These copies leave out some clones; in studies compared against another copy, an unresolved V gene accounts for under half, and the cause of the remainder is not known. The sample table contains 60,000 to 85,000 clones; only one count was recorded for roughly nine tenths of them. Approximately 0.39% of the sample comes from the top ten. The CDR1 and CDR2 encoded by the germline V gene are SGDLS and YYNGEE. The germline ends are 13 bases apart after V is trimmed by 4 bases and J by 6 bases. The CDR3, cysteine through phenylalanine, is 13 amino acids long. Only the CDR3 portion is preserved as DNA: 39 bases, with reading frame beginning at the first base.

The sequence links TRBV9 to TRBJ1-2; D gene: possibly TRBD1, on 5 matching bases. This sequence originates from a human donor in good health. Sequenced material: T cells isolated from PBMCs. CDR3 reads: CASSSTAIHGYTF. The nucleotide sequence reads as follows: TGTGCCAGCAGCTCGACAGCGATTCATGGCTACACCTTC.